This T cell receptor beta chain appears in the sequencing data of a study of blood T cells in healthy people across ages (dated by TCRdb to the mid-2010s). The study in broad terms: Template switching captured roughly one uniquely barcoded TCR beta cDNA molecule per two T cells in model experiments. To track age-related changes in TCR beta repertoire diversity, the study relied on deep sequencing normalized with unique cDNA molecular identifiers. The donors were divided into four age groups: young (average approximately 17 years), middle-aged (about 40), aged (about 60) and long-lived (approximately 74). Donors of different ages were randomly distributed across sequencing lanes to avoid experimental bias. Using the same blood draw, the study looked at two additional independent replicas of 1 million unique cDNA reads for two donors, one aged 18 to 29 and the other aged 80 or older.

Libraries were made using 5' RACE. Sequencing instrument: Illumina HiSeq 2500. A second PCR of roughly 7 to 11 cycles was performed with a sample-barcoded 5' primer and a J-beta primer mix. A template-switch 5' adaptor carrying 12 random nucleotides introduced a unique molecular identifier onto each TCR beta cDNA molecule. Each sample yielded at least 3 million CDR3-containing paired-end reads. First-strand cDNA was synthesized from all RNA with the Mint cDNA synthesis kit, primed by a TRBC-specific oligonucleotide. Following uracil-DNA glycosylase treatment, a first 18-cycle PCR with universal primers M1SS and BC2_uni_R was performed on all cDNA. The authors' analysis ran thus. For normalization, 1 million high-quality reads were randomly selected from each sample, with every read carrying a distinct molecular identifier. Reads with shared molecular identifiers were discarded instead of being binned into consensus sequences. MiTCR, with a Q25 quality threshold and the strictest error-elimination algorithm, was used for CDR3 identification, clonotype clustering and error correction. A nonparametric unseen species model with Euler transformation was used to estimate lower-bound total TCR beta diversity. TCRdb reprocessing: public reads trimmed at Q25 with fastp, clones called with MiXCR, in-frame beta chains kept. Each entry merges the rows of one CDR3 protein and shows their most common DNA and genes. These V and J calls are TCRdb output, not the study's own analysis. The sample table lists about 780,000 distinct CDR3 sequences, 62% of them with a count of one. The ten largest make up 28% of the sample.

Per the germline V gene (reference sequence), DFQATT is the CDR1 and SNEGSKA is the CDR2. Inclusive of the bounding cysteine and phenylalanine, the CDR3 is 15 residues long. Left in the record is the CDR3 DNA by itself, 45 bases read in frame from the first base. V is cut back by 5 bases and J by 1 base, with 7 bases in the junction unmatched. Study-wide findings and limitations: The CMV infection status of donors was not known, potentially confounding age-related changes in expanded clonotypes. As age increased, observed TCR beta diversity per million T cells dropped in a roughly linear way, and a significant reduction was already evident by age around 41. There was a strong correlation between observed TCR beta diversity and the percentage of naive T cells measured by flow cytometry. Total diversity estimates from one million sequenced T cells were considered lower bounds and underestimates. Conclusive comparison of naive and antigen-experienced compartments was prevented by the profiling of bulk unsorted PBMCs. Compared with the aged group, the long-lived group had more naive CD4+ T cells, fewer expanded clones and increased TCR diversity, a pattern suggesting age selection.

As concerns this clonotype: Its antigen has not been determined. Base quality data are lacking; no much larger clone is found one base away.

The donors were under 40 Caucasian individuals from Russia, aged about 6 to 100 years, who were systemically healthy. Each donor gave 8 to 10 milliliters of peripheral blood, collected into EDTA-treated Vacutainer tubes. Ficoll-Paque density-gradient centrifugation was used to isolate PBMCs, with at least 7 million per sample. Total RNA, at least 5 micrograms per sample, was extracted from PBMCs with Trizol reagent. For every donor, flow cytometry on a PBMC aliquot measured the percentage of naive CD45RAhigh/CD27high T cells. The chain uses TRBV20-1 and TRBJ1-5; 8 bases in between match TRBD1. The specimen was blood. The receptor was derived from a man aged 25 to 40 in good health. In nucleotide form, the sequence is TGCAGTGCTCCCCTGGGACAGGTCAGCAATCAGCCCCAGCATTTT. It encodes CSAPLGQVSNQPQHF.